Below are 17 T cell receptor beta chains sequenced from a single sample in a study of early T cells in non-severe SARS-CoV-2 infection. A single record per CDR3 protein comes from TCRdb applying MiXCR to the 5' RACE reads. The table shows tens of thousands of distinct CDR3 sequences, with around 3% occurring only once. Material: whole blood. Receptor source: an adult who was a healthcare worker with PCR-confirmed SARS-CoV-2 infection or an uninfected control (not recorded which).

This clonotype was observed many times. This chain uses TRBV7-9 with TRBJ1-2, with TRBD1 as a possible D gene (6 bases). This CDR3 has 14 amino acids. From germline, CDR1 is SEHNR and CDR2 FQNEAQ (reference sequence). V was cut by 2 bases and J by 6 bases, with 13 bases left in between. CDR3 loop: CASSLSQGLDGYTF. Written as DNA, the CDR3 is TGTGCCAGCAGCTTAAGTCAGGGGCTGGATGGCTACACCTTC. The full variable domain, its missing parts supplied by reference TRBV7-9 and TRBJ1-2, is DTGVSQNPRHKITKRGQNVTFRCDPISEHNRLYWYRQTLGQGPEFLTYFQNEAQLEKSRLLSDRFSAERPKGSFSTLEIQRTEQGDSAMYLCASSLSQGLDGYTFGSGTRLTVV.

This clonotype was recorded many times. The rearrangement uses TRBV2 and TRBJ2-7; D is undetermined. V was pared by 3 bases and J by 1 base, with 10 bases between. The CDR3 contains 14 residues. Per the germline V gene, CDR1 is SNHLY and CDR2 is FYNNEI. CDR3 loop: CASSDHQTSYEQYV. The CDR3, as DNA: TGTGCCAGCAGTGACCATCAGACATCCTACGAGCAGTACGTC.

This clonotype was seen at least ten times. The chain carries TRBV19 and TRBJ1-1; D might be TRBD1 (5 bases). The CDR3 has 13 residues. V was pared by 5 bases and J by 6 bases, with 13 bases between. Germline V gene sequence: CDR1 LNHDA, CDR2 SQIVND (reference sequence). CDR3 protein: CASSPGTSSEAFF. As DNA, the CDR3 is TGTGCCAGTAGTCCAGGGACCTCGTCTGAAGCTTTCTTT.

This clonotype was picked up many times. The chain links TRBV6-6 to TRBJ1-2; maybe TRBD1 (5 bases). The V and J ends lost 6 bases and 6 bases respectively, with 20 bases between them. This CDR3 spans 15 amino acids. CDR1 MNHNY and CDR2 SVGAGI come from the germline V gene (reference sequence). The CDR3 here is CASSHYGGVPDGYTF. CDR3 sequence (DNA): TGTGCCAGCAGCCACTACGGAGGGGTCCCGGATGGCTACACCTTC.

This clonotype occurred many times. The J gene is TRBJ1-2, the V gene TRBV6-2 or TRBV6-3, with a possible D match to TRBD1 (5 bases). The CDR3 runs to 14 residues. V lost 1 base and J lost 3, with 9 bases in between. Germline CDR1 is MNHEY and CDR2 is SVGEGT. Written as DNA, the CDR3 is TGTGCCAGCAGTTACTGGGGCGCGGACTATGGCTACACCTTC. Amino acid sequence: CASSYWGADYGYTF.

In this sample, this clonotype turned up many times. DNA for the CDR3: TGTGCCAGCAGCCATAACGATAGGGATACGCAGTATTTT. Protein product: CASSHNDRDTQYF. The V and J genes are TRBV3-1 and TRBJ2-3; D call uncertain. CDR1 LGHDT and CDR2 YNNKEL come from the germline V gene (reference sequence). The CDR3 is 13 residues long. V lost 3 bases, J lost 6 bases, and 10 bases lay in between.

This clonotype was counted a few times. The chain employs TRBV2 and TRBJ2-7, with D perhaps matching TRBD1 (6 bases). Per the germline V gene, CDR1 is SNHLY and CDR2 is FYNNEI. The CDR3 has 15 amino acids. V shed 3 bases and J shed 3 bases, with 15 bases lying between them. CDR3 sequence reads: CASSDIQGEYYEQYV. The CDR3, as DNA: TGTGCCAGCAGTGATATACAGGGCGAATACTACGAGCAGTACGTC.

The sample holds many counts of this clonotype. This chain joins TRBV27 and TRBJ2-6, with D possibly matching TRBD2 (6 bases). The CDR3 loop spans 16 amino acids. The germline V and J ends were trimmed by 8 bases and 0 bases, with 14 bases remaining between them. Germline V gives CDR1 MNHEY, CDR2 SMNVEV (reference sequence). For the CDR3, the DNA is TGTGCCAGCTCCCGCCGCGGGAACTCTGGGGCCAACGTCCTGACTTTC. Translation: CASSRRGNSGANVLTF.

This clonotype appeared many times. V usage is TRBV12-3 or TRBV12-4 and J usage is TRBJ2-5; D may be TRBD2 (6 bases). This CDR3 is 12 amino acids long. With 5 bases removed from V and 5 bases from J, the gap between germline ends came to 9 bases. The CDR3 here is CASSPGGETQYF. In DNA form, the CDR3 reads TGTGCCAGCAGTCCCGGGGGTGAGACCCAGTACTTC.

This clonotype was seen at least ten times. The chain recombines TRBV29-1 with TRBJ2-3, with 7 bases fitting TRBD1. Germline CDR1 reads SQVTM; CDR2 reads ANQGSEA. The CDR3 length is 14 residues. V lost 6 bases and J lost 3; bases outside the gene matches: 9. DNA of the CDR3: TGCAGCGTCATAAACAGGGGACGTACAGATACGCAGTATTTT. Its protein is CSVINRGRTDTQYF.

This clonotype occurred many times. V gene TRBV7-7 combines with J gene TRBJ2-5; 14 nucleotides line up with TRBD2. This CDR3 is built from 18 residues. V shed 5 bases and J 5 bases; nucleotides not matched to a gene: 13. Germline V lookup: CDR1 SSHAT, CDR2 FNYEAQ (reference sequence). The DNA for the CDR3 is TGTGCCAGCAGCCCAAGACTAGCGGGGGGGCCGAATACGGAGACCCAGTACTTC. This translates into CASSPRLAGGPNTETQYF. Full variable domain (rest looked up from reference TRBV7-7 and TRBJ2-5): GAGVSQSPRYKVTKRGQDVTLRCDPISSHATLYWYQQALGQGPEFLTYFNYEAQPDKSGLPSDRFSAERPEGSISTLTIQRTEQRDSAMYRCASSPRLAGGPNTETQYFGPGTRLLVL.

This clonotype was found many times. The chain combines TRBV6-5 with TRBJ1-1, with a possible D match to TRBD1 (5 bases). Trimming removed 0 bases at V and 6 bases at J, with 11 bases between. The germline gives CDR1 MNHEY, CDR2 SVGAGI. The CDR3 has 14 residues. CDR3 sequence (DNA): TGTGCCAGCAGTTACTCAAGGAAGACAGCTGAAGCTTTCTTT. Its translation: CASSYSRKTAEAFF.

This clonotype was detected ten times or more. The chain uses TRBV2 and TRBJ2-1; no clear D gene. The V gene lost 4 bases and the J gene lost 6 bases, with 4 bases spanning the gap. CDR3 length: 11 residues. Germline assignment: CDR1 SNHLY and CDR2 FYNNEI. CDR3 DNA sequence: TGTGCCAGCAGTGTGACCAATGAGCAGTTCTTC. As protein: CASSVTNEQFF.

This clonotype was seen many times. CDR3 residues: CASSFSGPKANYGYTF. CDR3 in DNA: TGTGCCAGCAGTTTCTCGGGGCCTAAGGCTAACTATGGCTACACCTTC. This chain connects TRBV12-3 or TRBV12-4 to TRBJ1-2, with D maybe TRBD1 (5 bases). CDR3 size: 16 residues. The germline V and J ends were trimmed by 3 bases and 0 bases, with 14 bases remaining between them.

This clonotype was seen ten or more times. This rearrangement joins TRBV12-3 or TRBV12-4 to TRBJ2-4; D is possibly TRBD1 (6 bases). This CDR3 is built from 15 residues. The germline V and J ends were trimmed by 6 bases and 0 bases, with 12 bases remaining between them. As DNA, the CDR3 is TGTGCCAGCAGCGTGGACAGTCTAGCCAAAAACATTCAGTACTTC. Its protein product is CASSVDSLAKNIQYF.

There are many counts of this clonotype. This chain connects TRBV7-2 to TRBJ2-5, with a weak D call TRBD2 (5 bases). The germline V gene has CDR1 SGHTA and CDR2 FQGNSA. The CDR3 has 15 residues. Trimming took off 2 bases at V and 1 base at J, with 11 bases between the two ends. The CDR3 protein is CASSLSVAPQETQYF. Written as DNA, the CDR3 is TGTGCCAGCAGCTTATCGGTAGCGCCCCAAGAGACCCAGTACTTC.

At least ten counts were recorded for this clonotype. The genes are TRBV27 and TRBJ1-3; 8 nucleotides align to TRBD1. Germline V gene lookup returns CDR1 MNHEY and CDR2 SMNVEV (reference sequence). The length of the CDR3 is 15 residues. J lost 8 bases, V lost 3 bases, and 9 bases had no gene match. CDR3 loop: CASSFRTGLGDTIYF. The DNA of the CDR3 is TGTGCCAGCAGTTTCCGGACAGGGCTGGGGGACACCATATATTTT.